One sample yielded the 18 T cell receptor beta chains listed below, sequenced in a study of T-cell memory formation after mild COVID-19. TCRdb re-called the 5' RACE reads through MiXCR, storing one row per CDR3 protein. The sample has 450,000 to 700,000 distinct CDR3 sequences, roughly 17% seen once. Specimen: PBMCs or a T cell subset sorted from them (not recorded which). The origin of the receptors is an adult woman who had mild COVID-19 (a few samples of this study predate the infection). Cell type and time point are not known.

The J gene is TRBJ1-6, the V gene TRBV12-3 or TRBV12-4; TRBD1 matches at 10 bases. The V gene end was trimmed by 5 bases and the J gene end by 5 bases; junction bases not matched to a gene: 3. This CDR3 has 15 amino acids. Here the CDR3 reads CASSRGQGNNSPLHF. The CDR3 DNA reads as TGTGCCAGCAGTCGGGGACAGGGGAATAATTCACCCCTCCACTTT.

The rearrangement links TRBV7-7 to TRBJ2-1; 9 nucleotides align to TRBD1. The V gene's germline CDR1 is SSHAT and CDR2 FNYEAQ (reference sequence). CDR3 size: 14 residues. Trimming took 5 bases from V and 9 from J; bases not matched to a gene: 8. The CDR3 DNA is TGTGCCAGCAGCCCAGACAGGGGGTCAGGTGAGCAGTTCTTC. Translating it yields CASSPDRGSGEQFF.

This clonotype came up a few times. This chain joins TRBV18 and TRBJ2-3; D unresolved. Looked up from germline, CDR1 is KGHSH and CDR2 is LQKENI. This CDR3 is built from 14 residues. The V and J ends lost 3 bases and 1 base respectively, with 8 bases between them. The CDR3 is CASSPGFGTDTQYF. The CDR3 DNA reads TGTGCCAGCTCACCGGGATTCGGCACAGATACGCAGTATTTT.

V and J are TRBV6-1 and TRBJ2-1; the D gene is possibly TRBD2 (5 bases). Trimming took 7 bases from V and 8 from J, leaving 21 bases between them. Germline CDR1 MNHNS, CDR2 SASEGT. The CDR3 extends over 15 amino acids. Here the CDR3 reads CASKVGAARTHEQFF. CDR3 nucleotides: TGTGCCAGCAAGGTGGGAGCAGCGAGGACTCATGAGCAGTTCTTC.

The rearrangement links TRBV20-1 to TRBJ2-5; no reliable D call. The CDR3 runs 12 residues. Germline CDR1 reads DFQATT; CDR2 reads SNEGSKA (reference sequence). V lost 4 bases to trimming and J lost 2 bases, with 8 bases between them. CDR3 protein: CSAKGRQETQYF. As DNA, the CDR3 is TGCAGTGCTAAAGGACGGCAAGAGACCCAGTACTTC.

This clonotype occurred many times. The CDR3 protein is CATSAPAGGFLTYEQYF. DNA of the CDR3: TGTGCCACCAGTGCACCGGCAGGTGGATTTCTAACCTACGAGCAGTACTTC. The chain is built from TRBV24-1 and TRBJ2-7; the D is unclear. In germline, CDR1 is KGHDR, CDR2 SFDVKD. The CDR3 length is 17 residues. Trimming cost V 5 bases and J 2 bases, with 21 bases left between them.

This clonotype was seen only a few times. The rearrangement joins TRBV7-9 to TRBJ2-7; D possibly matches TRBD1 or TRBD2 (5 bases each). Germline loops: CDR1 SEHNR, CDR2 FQNEAQ (reference sequence). The CDR3 is 15 amino acids. V shed 4 bases and J shed 2 bases, with 15 bases lying between them. The CDR3 DNA sequence: TGTGCCAGCAGCTCTGATGGGACGGTTACCTACGAGCAGTACTTC. Protein: CASSSDGTVTYEQYF.

The chain employs TRBV12-3 or TRBV12-4 and TRBJ1-6; weak D call: TRBD1 (5 bases). V shed 6 bases and J shed 4 bases, with 16 bases lying between them. This CDR3 spans 16 amino acids. In DNA, the CDR3 is TGTGCCAGCAGCGGGGACGGAATGGGATATAATTCACCCCTCCACTTT. Residues: CASSGDGMGYNSPLHF.

The V gene is TRBV12-3 or TRBV12-4, the J gene TRBJ1-1; possibly TRBD1 for D (5 bases). CDR3 size: 14 residues. Trimming left V 3 bases short and J 4 bases short, with 12 bases between. CDR3 sequence: CASSFFGGGTEAFF. The CDR3 nucleotides read TGTGCCAGCAGTTTTTTCGGGGGAGGCACTGAAGCTTTCTTT.

This clonotype was seen a few times. This chain uses TRBV12-3 or TRBV12-4 with TRBJ2-1; the D gene is possibly TRBD1 (6 bases). V was cut by 7 bases and J by 1 base, with 20 bases left in between. The CDR3 is 17 amino acids. This CDR3 reads CASIPYPGDRSYNEQFF. Here the CDR3 DNA reads TGTGCCAGCATTCCCTACCCTGGCGACAGGTCCTACAATGAGCAGTTCTTC.

The CDR3 DNA reads TGCGCCAGCAGCCAAGGTAGCGGGATGGCCTACGAGCAGTACTTC. Amino acids: CASSQGSGMAYEQYF. The chain is built from TRBV4-3 and TRBJ2-7; 8 bases fit TRBD2. Germline V gene sequence: CDR1 LGHNA, CDR2 YSLEER. The V gene end was trimmed by 1 base and the J gene end by 2 bases; junction bases not matched to a gene: 4. This CDR3 comprises 15 residues.

This clonotype was observed a handful of times. The chain is built from TRBV4-2 and TRBJ2-3; D is possibly TRBD1 or TRBD2 (7 bases each). Germline-derived CDR1 and CDR2 are LGHNA and YNFKEQ. The CDR3 is 17 amino acids. Deletions cut 2 bases from V and 1 base from J, with 16 bases between. CDR3: CASSQNQGGPGTDTQYF. The CDR3 DNA reads as TGTGCCAGCAGCCAAAACCAGGGGGGGCCCGGCACAGATACGCAGTATTTT.

This clonotype turned up a few times. This chain uses TRBV4-2 with TRBJ2-7, with D maybe TRBD2 (5 bases). V lost 1 base and J lost 2, with 9 bases in between. CDR1 is LGHNA, CDR2 YNFKEQ, per germline. CDR3 size: 14 residues. The CDR3 is CASSQGRSPYEQYF. CDR3 nucleotides: TGTGCCAGCAGCCAAGGGAGGAGTCCCTACGAGCAGTACTTC.

This clonotype was observed a few times. The chain couples TRBV24-1 to TRBJ2-5; no definite D call. The CDR3 has 15 residues. Trimming cost V 5 bases and J 2 bases, with 14 bases left between them. The germline gives CDR1 KGHDR, CDR2 SFDVKD. In nucleotides, the CDR3 is TGTGCCACCAGTGGCGACCGGGCCCCACAAGAGACCCAGTACTTC. This gives the protein CATSGDRAPQETQYF.

J is TRBJ2-7 and V is TRBV29-1, with D possibly being TRBD2 (6 bases). The V gene lost 5 bases and the J gene lost 6 bases, with 11 bases spanning the gap. The germline V gene encodes CDR1 SQVTM and CDR2 ANQGSEA. The CDR3 length is 11 residues. This CDR3 is CSVPRGGEQYF. CDR3 sequence (DNA): TGCAGCGTTCCACGGGGAGGCGAGCAGTACTTC.

The chain carries TRBV5-6 and TRBJ2-3; 10 positions agree with TRBD1. Trimming removed 2 bases from V and 6 bases from J; junction bases left unmatched: 6. This CDR3 comprises 15 residues. Germline assignment: CDR1 SGHDT and CDR2 YYEEEE. The CDR3 nucleotides read TGTGCCAGCAGCTTCGGCAGACAGGGGGCGGATACGCAGTATTTT. This gives the protein CASSFGRQGADTQYF.

CDR3 protein: CASSHPQSEGNTEAFF. For the CDR3, the DNA is TGCGCCAGCAGCCACCCACAATCGGAAGGGAACACTGAAGCTTTCTTT. This chain joins TRBV4-3 and TRBJ1-1, with D hard to call. V lost 3 bases and J 1 base, leaving 15 bases between the germline ends. CDR3 length: 16 residues. Germline CDR1 is LGHNA and CDR2 is YSLEER.

In its sample, this clonotype was seen a few times. The rearrangement joins TRBV5-8 to TRBJ1-1; no clear D. In germline, CDR1 is SGHTS, CDR2 YDEGEE. CDR3 length: 15 residues. The V end was cut by 1 base, the J end by 2 bases, with 12 bases between. CDR3 residues: CASSLFWALNTEAFF. The CDR3 DNA follows: TGTGCCAGCAGCTTGTTTTGGGCGTTAAACACTGAAGCTTTCTTT.